The rows below give T cell receptor beta chains drawn from one sample of a study of breast tumors, draining lymph nodes, adjacent tissues. TCRdb re-analysed the multiplex PCR reads in MiXCR, keeping a single row per CDR3 protein. Of about 180,000 distinct CDR3 sequences listed, approximately 30% are singletons. Sequenced input: axillary lymph node tissue. The receptors come from a female donor with breast cancer. Some clones in this sample may be carry-over from other donors' samples. CDR3s include the opening cysteine and the closing phenylalanine or tryptophan. D genes are given only for firm matches. Some rows mark clone size as missing; the rest say once, few, many or name a class of expanded clone.

D gene	V gene	CDR3 length	clone size	J gene	CDR3 protein	CDR3 DNA
.	TRBV5-8	14	many	TRBJ1-6	CASSVDSSNSPLHF	TGTGCCAGCAGCGTGGACAGTAGTAATTCACCCCTCCACTTT
.	TRBV12-3/TRBV12-4	15	.	TRBJ1-6	CTSSVGDSFNSPLHF	TGTACCAGCAGTGTCGGCGACAGCTTTAATTCACCCCTCCACTTT
TRBD2	TRBV7-3	15	.	TRBJ2-5	CASSLAGQHQETQYF	TGTGCCAGCAGCCTAGCGGGACAGCATCAAGAGACCCAGTACTTC
TRBD1	TRBV4-1	15	many	TRBJ1-2	CASSPAGGAGYGYTF	TGCGCCAGCAGCCCTGCAGGGGGCGCGGGCTATGGCTACACCTTC
.	TRBV7-6	22	.	TRBJ2-7	CASSFYICSADKPGQAVHEQYF	.
.	TRBV9	18	once	TRBJ1-4	CASSQEVAGIRANEKLFF	TGTGCCAGCAGCCAGGAGGTAGCGGGGATTCGGGCTAATGAAAAACTGTTTTTT
TRBD1	TRBV3-1	15	many	TRBJ1-6	CASSQGGTAHSPLHF	TGTGCCAGCAGCCAAGGCGGGACAGCCCATTCACCCCTCCACTTT
TRBD2	TRBV7-3	14	many	TRBJ2-1	CASSLNSGRGEQFF	TGTGCCAGCAGCTTAAACAGCGGGAGAGGTGAGCAGTTCTTC
TRBD2	TRBV20-1	18	many	TRBJ2-3	CSARGLAGVEGMADTQYF	TGCAGTGCTAGAGGGCTAGCGGGAGTAGAAGGGATGGCAGATACGCAGTATTTT
.	TRBV29-1	13	.	TRBJ1-2	CSLEWGGSYGYTF	TGCAGCTTAGAGTGGGGGGGCTCCTATGGCTACACCTTC
TRBD2	TRBV12-3/TRBV12-4	15	.	TRBJ2-1	CASSLGLAGRYEQFF	TGTGCCAGCAGTTTGGGACTAGCGGGTCGCTATGAGCAGTTCTTC
.	TRBV6-6	15	many	TRBJ1-5	CASTYWPGSNQPQHF	TGTGCCAGCACCTACTGGCCAGGGTCCAATCAGCCCCAGCATTTT
.	TRBV7-8	14	.	TRBJ1-1	CASSSEGMNTEAFF	TGTGCCAGCAGCTCAGAGGGGATGAACACTGAAGCTTTCTTT
.	TRBV19	14	many	TRBJ2-5	CASSIGNSQETQYF	TGTGCCAGTAGTATAGGGAACAGCCAAGAGACCCAGTACTTC
TRBD1	TRBV13	15	many	TRBJ2-1	CASSLRGQRDNEQFF	TGTGCCAGCAGCTTACGGGGACAGCGAGACAATGAGCAGTTCTTC
.	TRBV11-2	13	many	TRBJ2-7	CASSPGPGYEQYF	TGTGCCAGCAGCCCAGGGCCAGGCTACGAGCAGTACTTC
.	TRBV5-6	14	.	TRBJ1-1	CASSLYKLNTEAFF	TGTGCCAGCAGCTTGTATAAGTTGAACACTGAAGCTTTCTTT
.	TRBV11-3	13	many	TRBJ2-7	CASSPGTSYEQYF	TGTGCCAGCAGCCCCGGGACCTCCTACGAGCAGTACTTC
TRBD1	TRBV27	14	few	TRBJ1-2	CASSWTGGQGGYTF	TGTGCCAGCAGTTGGACAGGGGGCCAAGGTGGCTACACCTTC
.	TRBV19	14	many	TRBJ1-4	CASRRGGAHEKLFF	TGTGCCAGCCGCCGGGGGGGGGCGCATGAAAAACTGTTTTTT
TRBD1	TRBV10-3	16	once	TRBJ2-2	CAISAGQGDGTGELFF	TGTGCCATCAGTGCAGGGCAGGGGGATGGCACCGGGGAGCTGTTTTTT
.	TRBV28	13	few	TRBJ2-1	CASSFRGYNEQFF	TGTGCCAGCAGTTTTCGGGGCTACAATGAGCAGTTCTTC
.	TRBV13	17	many	TRBJ1-3	CASSLEARGLTGNTIYF	TGTGCCAGCAGCTTAGAGGCACGGGGTTTAACTGGAAACACCATATATTTT
.	TRBV20-1	15	many	TRBJ2-1	CSARDPGSAYNEQFF	TGCAGTGCTAGAGATCCGGGTAGCGCCTACAATGAGCAGTTCTTC
.	TRBV18	15	many	TRBJ1-2	CASSPPSGVAMGYTF	TGTGCCAGCTCACCACCGTCGGGCGTGGCTATGGGCTACACCTTC
.	TRBV6-5	16	many	TRBJ1-3	CASSPRAGGLRNTIYF	TGTGCCAGCAGCCCTAGGGCCGGGGGGCTTAGAAACACCATATATTTT
TRBD2	TRBV7-8	20	many	TRBJ2-7	CASSLVGATSLAGGEYEQYF	TGTGCCAGCAGCTTAGTAGGGGCGACTTCCCTAGCGGGGGGGGAATACGAGCAGTACTTC
TRBD1	TRBV6-2/TRBV6-3	16	.	TRBJ1-2	CASSSAGTGRRSGYTF	TGTGCCAGCAGTTCCGCCGGGACAGGGAGGAGGAGTGGCTACACCTTC
.	TRBV7-2	15	many	TRBJ2-6	CASSYGGERANVLTF	TGTGCCAGCAGCTACGGGGGTGAAAGGGCCAACGTCCTGACTTTC
.	TRBV5-4	15	.	TRBJ2-7	CASSSKDQESDEQYF	TGTGCCAGCAGCTCCAAGGACCAGGAGTCCGACGAGCAGTACTTC
.	TRBV5-8	14	many	TRBJ2-6	CASLQATGANVLTF	TGTGCCAGCCTACAGGCGACTGGGGCCAACGTCCTGACTTTC
.	TRBV9	15	many	TRBJ2-3	CASSGHRDRTDTQYF	TGTGCCAGCAGCGGCCACAGGGACCGCACAGATACGCAGTATTTT
.	TRBV24-1	12	many	TRBJ2-7	CATSDSSYEQYF	TGTGCCACCAGTGATTCGAGCTACGAGCAGTACTTC
TRBD1	TRBV20-1	14	.	TRBJ1-4	CSASDGQGNEKLFF	TGCAGTGCTAGTGACGGACAGGGGAATGAAAAACTGTTTTTT
.	TRBV20-1	14	many	TRBJ1-2	CSARDYRQAYGYTF	TGCAGTGCTAGAGATTACAGGCAGGCCTATGGCTACACCTTC
TRBD2	TRBV11-3	20	many	TRBJ2-1	CASSLDPATSGKGSYNEQFF	TGTGCCAGCAGCTTAGACCCAGCGACTAGCGGGAAGGGCTCCTACAATGAGCAGTTCTTC
TRBD2	TRBV27	15	.	TRBJ2-1	CASSFSGLGSNEQFF	TGTGCCAGCAGTTTTAGCGGGTTGGGGTCCAATGAGCAGTTCTTC
.	TRBV7-9	15	many	TRBJ2-2	CASSLFRVNTGELFF	TGTGCCAGCAGCTTATTCAGGGTGAACACCGGGGAGCTGTTTTTT
TRBD2	TRBV3-1	15	.	TRBJ2-5	CASSQGWRGEETQYF	TGTGCCAGCAGCCAAGGCTGGCGGGGGGAAGAGACCCAGTACTTC
.	TRBV18	16	few	TRBJ1-2	CASSLTRTGIRGGYTF	TGTGCCAGCTCTCTCACTCGAACAGGGATTAGGGGAGGCTACACCTTC
.	TRBV12-3/TRBV12-4	15	.	TRBJ2-2	CASSEGRRGTRELFF	TGTGCCAGCAGTGAAGGTAGAAGGGGCACCAGGGAGCTGTTTTTT
TRBD1	TRBV7-3	14	.	TRBJ1-4	CASSFGTGRQKLFF	TGTGCCAGCAGCTTTGGGACAGGACGGCAAAAACTGTTTTTT
TRBD2	TRBV20-1	19	.	TRBJ2-7	CSARGRLSFKASGMDEQYF	TGCAGTGCTAGAGGTCGTCTCAGCTTTAAGGCTAGCGGGATGGACGAGCAGTACTTC
.	TRBV20-1	12	many	TRBJ2-1	CSGLLGVNEQFF	TGCAGTGGCCTACTAGGCGTAAATGAGCAGTTCTTC
.	TRBV7-3	15	few	TRBJ1-1	CASSVNRDVGTEAFF	TGTGCCAGCAGCGTAAACAGGGATGTGGGCACTGAAGCTTTCTTT
TRBD1	TRBV5-4	13	many	TRBJ1-2	CASSRGQFYGYTF	TGTGCCAGCAGTCGGGGACAGTTCTATGGCTACACCTTC
.	TRBV3-1	15	.	TRBJ2-7	CASSQVLGGVGEQYF	TGTGCCAGCAGCCAAGTCCTAGGAGGTGTGGGCGAGCAGTACTTC
.	TRBV2	16	many	TRBJ2-2	CASSGRNPANTGELFF	TGTGCCAGCAGTGGTAGAAACCCAGCGAACACCGGGGAGCTGTTTTTT
.	TRBV7-8	16	many	TRBJ1-3	CASSPDQGLQGNTIYF	TGTGCCAGCAGCCCCGATCAGGGGTTACAAGGAAACACCATATATTTT
TRBD1	TRBV20-1	18	.	TRBJ1-1	CSARPPGGRGHLNTEAFF	TGCAGTGCTAGGCCCCCCGGCGGGAGGGGGCATTTGAACACTGAAGCTTTCTTT